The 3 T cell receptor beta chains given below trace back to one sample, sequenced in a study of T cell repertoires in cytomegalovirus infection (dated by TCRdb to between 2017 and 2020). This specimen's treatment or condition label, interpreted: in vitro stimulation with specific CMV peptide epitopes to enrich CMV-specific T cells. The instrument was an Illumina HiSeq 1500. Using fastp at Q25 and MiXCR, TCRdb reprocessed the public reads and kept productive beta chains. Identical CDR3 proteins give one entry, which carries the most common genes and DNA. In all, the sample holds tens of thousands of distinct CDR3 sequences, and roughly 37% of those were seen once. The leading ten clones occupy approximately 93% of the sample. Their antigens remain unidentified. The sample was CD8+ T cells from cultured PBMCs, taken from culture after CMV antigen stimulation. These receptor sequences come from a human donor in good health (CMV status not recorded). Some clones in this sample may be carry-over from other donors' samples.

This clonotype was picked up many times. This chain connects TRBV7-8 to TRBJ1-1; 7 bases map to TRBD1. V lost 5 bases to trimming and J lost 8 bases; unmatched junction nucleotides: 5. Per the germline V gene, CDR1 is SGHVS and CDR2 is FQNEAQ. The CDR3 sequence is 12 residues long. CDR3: CASSPTGIEAFF. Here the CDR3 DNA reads TGTGCCAGCAGCCCGACAGGGATCGAAGCTTTCTTT.

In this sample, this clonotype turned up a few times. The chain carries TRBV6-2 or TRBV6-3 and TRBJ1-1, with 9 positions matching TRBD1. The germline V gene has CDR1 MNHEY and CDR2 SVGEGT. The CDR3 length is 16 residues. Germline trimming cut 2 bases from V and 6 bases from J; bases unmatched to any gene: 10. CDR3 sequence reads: CASSYRTGAEIAEAFF. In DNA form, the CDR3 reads TGTGCCAGCAGTTACAGGACAGGGGCAGAGATCGCTGAAGCTTTCTTT.

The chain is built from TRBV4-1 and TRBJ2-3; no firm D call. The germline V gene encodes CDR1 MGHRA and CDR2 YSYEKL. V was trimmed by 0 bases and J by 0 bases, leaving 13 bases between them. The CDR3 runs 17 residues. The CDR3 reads CASSQEPLVGSTDTQYF. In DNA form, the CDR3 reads TGCGCCAGCAGCCAAGAGCCTTTGGTCGGTAGCACAGATACGCAGTATTTT.